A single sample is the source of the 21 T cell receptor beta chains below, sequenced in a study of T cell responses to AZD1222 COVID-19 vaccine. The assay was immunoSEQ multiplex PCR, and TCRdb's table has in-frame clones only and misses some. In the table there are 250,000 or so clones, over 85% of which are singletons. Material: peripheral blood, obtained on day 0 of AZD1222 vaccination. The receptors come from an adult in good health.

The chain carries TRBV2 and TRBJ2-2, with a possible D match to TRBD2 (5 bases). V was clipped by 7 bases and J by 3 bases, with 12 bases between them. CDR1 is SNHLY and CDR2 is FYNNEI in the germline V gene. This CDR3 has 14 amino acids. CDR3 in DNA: TGTGCCAGCACCGAGGAGGAACACACCGGGGAGCTGTTTTTT. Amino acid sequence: CASTEEEHTGELFF.

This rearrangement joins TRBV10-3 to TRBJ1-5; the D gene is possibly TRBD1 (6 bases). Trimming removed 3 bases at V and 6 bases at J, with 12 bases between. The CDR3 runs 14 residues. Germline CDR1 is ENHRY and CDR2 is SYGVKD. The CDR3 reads CAISEGGGSQPQHF. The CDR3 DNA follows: TGTGCCATCAGTGAAGGGGGGGGGAGTCAGCCCCAGCATTTT.

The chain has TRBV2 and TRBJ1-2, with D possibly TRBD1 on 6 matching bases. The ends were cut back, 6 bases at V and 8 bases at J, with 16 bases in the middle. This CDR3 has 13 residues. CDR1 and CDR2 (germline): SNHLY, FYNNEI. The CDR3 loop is CASSSGQGRGYTF. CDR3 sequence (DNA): TGTGCCAGCAGCTCGGGGCAGGGGAGAGGCTACACCTTC.

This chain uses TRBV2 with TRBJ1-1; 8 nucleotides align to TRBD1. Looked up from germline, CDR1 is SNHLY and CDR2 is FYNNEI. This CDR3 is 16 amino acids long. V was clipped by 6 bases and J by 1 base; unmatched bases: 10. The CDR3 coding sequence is TGTGCCAGCAGCCCCTTAATACAGGGGGGGAACACTGAAGCTTTCTTT. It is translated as CASSPLIQGGNTEAFF.

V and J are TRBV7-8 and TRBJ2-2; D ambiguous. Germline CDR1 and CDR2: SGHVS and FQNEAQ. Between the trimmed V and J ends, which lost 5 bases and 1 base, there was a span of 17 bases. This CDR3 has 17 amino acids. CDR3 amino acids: CASSNTRLRVNTGELFF. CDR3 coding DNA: TGTGCCAGCAGCAATACGAGATTACGGGTGAACACCGGGGAGCTGTTTTTT.

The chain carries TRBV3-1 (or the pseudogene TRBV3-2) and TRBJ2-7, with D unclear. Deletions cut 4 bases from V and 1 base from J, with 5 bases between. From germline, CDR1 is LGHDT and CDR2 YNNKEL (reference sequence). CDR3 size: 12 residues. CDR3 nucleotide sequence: TGTGCCAGCAGCCGCGAATCCTACGAGCAGTACTTC. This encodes CASSRESYEQYF.

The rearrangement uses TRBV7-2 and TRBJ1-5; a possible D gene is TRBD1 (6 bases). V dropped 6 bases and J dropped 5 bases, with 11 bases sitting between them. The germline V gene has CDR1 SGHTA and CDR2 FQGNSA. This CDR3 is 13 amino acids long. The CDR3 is CASSRDIDQPQHF. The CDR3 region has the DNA TGTGCCAGCAGTCGGGACATCGATCAGCCCCAGCATTTT.

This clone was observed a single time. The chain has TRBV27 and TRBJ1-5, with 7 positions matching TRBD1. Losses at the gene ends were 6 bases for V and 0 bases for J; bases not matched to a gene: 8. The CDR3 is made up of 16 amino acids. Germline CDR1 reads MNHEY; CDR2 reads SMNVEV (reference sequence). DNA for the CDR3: TGTGCCAGCAGCAGAGAAGGGGGCTATAGCAATCAGCCCCAGCATTTT. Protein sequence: CASSREGGYSNQPQHF.

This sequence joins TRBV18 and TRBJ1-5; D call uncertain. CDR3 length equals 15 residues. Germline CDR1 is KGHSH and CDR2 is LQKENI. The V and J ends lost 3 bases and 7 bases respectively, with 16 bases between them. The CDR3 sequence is CASSPWEGSDQPQHF. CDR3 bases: TGTGCCAGCTCACCCTGGGAGGGATCCGACCAGCCCCAGCATTTT.

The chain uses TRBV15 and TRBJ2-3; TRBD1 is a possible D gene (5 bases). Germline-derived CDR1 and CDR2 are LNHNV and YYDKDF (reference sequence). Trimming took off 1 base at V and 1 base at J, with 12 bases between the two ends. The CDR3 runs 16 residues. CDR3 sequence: CATSRGGLGGTDTQYF. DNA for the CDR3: TGTGCCACCAGCAGAGGTGGTCTAGGGGGCACAGATACGCAGTATTTT.

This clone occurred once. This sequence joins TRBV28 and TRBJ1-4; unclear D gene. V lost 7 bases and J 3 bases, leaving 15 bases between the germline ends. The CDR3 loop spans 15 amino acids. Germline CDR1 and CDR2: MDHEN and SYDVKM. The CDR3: CASNNIRAANEKLFF. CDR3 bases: TGTGCCAGCAATAATATAAGGGCTGCTAATGAAAAACTGTTTTTT.

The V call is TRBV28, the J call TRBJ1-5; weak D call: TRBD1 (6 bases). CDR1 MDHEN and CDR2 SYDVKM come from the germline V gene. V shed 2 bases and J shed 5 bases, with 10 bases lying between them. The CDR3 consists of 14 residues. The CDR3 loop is CASSLGDTYQPQHF. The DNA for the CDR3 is TGTGCCAGCAGTTTAGGGGACACCTATCAGCCCCAGCATTTT.

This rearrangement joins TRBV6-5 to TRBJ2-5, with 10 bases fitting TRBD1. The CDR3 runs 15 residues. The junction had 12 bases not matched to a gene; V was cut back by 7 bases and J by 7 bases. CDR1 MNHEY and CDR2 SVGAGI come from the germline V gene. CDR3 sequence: CASTRDRGGSGTQYF. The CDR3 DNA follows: TGTGCCAGCACCCGGGACAGGGGAGGGTCGGGGACCCAGTACTTC.

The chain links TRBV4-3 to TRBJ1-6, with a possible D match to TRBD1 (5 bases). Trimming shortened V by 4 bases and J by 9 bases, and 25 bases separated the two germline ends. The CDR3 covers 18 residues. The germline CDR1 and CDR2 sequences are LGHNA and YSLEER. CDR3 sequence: CASSRERFTGMSGSPLHF. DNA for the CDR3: TGCGCCAGCAGCCGAGAGAGGTTTACAGGAATGAGTGGTTCACCCCTCCACTTT.

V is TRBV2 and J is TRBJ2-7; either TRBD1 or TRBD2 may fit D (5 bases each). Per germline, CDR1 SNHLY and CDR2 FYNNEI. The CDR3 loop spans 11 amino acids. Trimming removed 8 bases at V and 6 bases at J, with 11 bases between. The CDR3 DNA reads TGTGCCAGCCTTGGGGGATCCGAGCAGTACTTC. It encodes CASLGGSEQYF. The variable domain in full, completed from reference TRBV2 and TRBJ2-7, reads EPEVTQTPSHQVTQMGQEVILRCVPISNHLYFYWYRQILGQKVEFLVSFYNNEISEKSEIFDDQFSVERPDGSNFTLKIRSTKLEDSAMYFCASLGGSEQYFGPGTRLTVT.

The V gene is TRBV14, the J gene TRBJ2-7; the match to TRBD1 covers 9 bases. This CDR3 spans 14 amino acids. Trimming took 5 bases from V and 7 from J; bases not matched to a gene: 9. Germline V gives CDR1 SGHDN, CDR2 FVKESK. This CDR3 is CASSLYRGPGEQYF. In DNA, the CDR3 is TGTGCCAGCAGCTTATACAGGGGGCCGGGAGAGCAGTACTTC.

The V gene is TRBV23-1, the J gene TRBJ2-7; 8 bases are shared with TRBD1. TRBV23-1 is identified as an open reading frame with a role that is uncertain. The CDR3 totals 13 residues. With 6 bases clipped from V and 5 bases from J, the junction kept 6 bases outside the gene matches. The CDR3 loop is CASRLTGADEQYF. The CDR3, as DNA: TGCGCCAGCAGGCTGACAGGGGCGGACGAGCAGTACTTC.

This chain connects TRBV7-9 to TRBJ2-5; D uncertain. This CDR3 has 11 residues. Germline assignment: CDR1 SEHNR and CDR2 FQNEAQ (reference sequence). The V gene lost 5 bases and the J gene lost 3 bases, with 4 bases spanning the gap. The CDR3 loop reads CASSPKETQYF. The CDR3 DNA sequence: TGTGCCAGCAGCCCGAAAGAGACCCAGTACTTC.

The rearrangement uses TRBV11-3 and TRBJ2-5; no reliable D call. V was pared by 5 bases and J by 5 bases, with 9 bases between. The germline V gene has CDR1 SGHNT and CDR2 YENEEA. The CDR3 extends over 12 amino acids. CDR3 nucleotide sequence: TGTGCCAGCAGCCAAGGTGGTGAGACCCAGTACTTC. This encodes CASSQGGETQYF.

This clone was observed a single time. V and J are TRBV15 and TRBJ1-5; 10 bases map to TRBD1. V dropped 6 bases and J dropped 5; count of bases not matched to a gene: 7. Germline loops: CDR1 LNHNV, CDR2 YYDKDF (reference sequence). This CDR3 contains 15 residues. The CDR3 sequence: CATSPDRGNDQPQHF. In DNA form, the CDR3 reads TGTGCCACCAGTCCGGACAGGGGGAACGATCAGCCCCAGCATTTT.

The CDR3 region is CASSPQGRPEAFF. The CDR3 coding sequence is TGTGCCAGTAGTCCCCAGGGGCGCCCAGAAGCTTTCTTT. The V call is TRBV19, the J call TRBJ1-1; TRBD1 is a possible D gene (6 bases). V lost 5 bases and J lost 8, with 15 bases in between. CDR3 length equals 13 residues. Germline values: CDR1 LNHDA, CDR2 SQIVND (reference sequence).